This record looks at one T cell receptor beta chain sequence and its context. Its antigen is still unknown. Other nucleotide sequences in the sample specify the same CDR3. This entry comes from a study of cytomegalovirus exposure and HLA in healthy donors. General study results and limits: Most of the CMV-associated TCR beta chains (in a later analysis) appeared to be HLA-restricted. Presence/absence comparisons presumed near-even sequencing depth among donors.

In the PCR, 60 Vbeta and 13 Jbeta primers were used. Measured with immunoSEQ multiplex PCR; TCRdb has only the in-frame clones, and not every one. The data show roughly 130,000 clones, roughly four fifths seen once. The CDR3 extends over 12 amino acids. CDR1 GTSNPN and CDR2 SVGIG come from the germline V gene (reference sequence). V lost 3 bases and J lost 13, with 13 bases in between. The TCR was taken from a girl aged 2 to 10 in good health and CMV-seronegative. Material for sequencing was PBMCs. The chain combines TRBV30 with TRBJ1-6; D possibly corresponds to TRBD1 (6 bases). In DNA, the CDR3 is TGTGCCTGGAGGGGGGCAAGGTCCCCCCTCCACTTT. Encoded protein: CAWRGARSPLHF.